This T cell receptor beta chain was recovered during a study of identical twins. Study-wide results and caveats: Zero-insertion results could be subject to partial confounding by invariant MAIT and iNKT cells.

Each CDR3 protein gets one entry after TCRdb re-called the 5' RACE reads with MiXCR. The profile shows 350,000 to 450,000 distinct CDR3 sequences, under 20% of them singletons. This clonotype was seen only a few times. The antigen is not known. CDR3 length: 13 residues. V lost 10 bases and J lost 0, with 12 bases in between. Germline values: CDR1 WSHSY, CDR2 SAAADI. The sequenced sample consisted of naive T cells sorted from blood. This clonotype was sampled from a man in his fifties in good health. This chain joins TRBV10-2 and TRBJ1-2, with TRBD1 as a possible D gene (6 bases). CDR3 DNA: TGCGCCACACGGACAGAGACTAACTATGGCTACACCTTC. Its translation: CATRTETNYGYTF.